Sequencing of this TCR beta chain was carried out in a study of cytomegalovirus exposure and HLA in healthy donors. Study results and caveats: Rarity characterized most TCR sequences, yet some public TCRs appeared in many donors. In vitro checks showed that a few CMV-associated chains really do target CMV antigens. The classifier reportedly diagnosed cytomegalovirus status with high sensitivity and specificity.

The CDR3 covers 12 residues. Germline CDR1 MNHNY, CDR2 SVGAGI (reference sequence). Germline trimming cut 7 bases from V and 7 bases from J; bases unmatched to any gene: 6. Libraries were prepared by immunoSEQ multiplex PCR; TCRdb keeps only in-frame clonotypes and omits some of them. The sample includes 200,000 to 250,000 clones, about 87% of them seen just once. Turning to this clone: Its antigen is unidentified.

This clonotype was sampled from a man between 18 and 35 years old in good health and CMV-seronegative. Input material: PBMCs. The chain combines TRBV6-6 with TRBJ1-2, with 7 bases fitting TRBD1. The CDR3 sequence: CASNPTGSGYTF. Written as DNA, the CDR3 is TGTGCCAGCAACCCGACAGGGTCTGGCTACACCTTC.